These T cell receptor beta chains were read from a single sample in a study of cytomegalovirus exposure and HLA in healthy donors. Here immunoSEQ multiplex PCR was the method, and the copy in TCRdb shows in-frame clones only, minus some. The sample includes fewer than 200,000 clones, roughly 10% seen only once; the top ten take about 1.2%. Sequenced material: PBMCs. Every receptor here comes from a woman aged 25 to 39 in good health and CMV-seropositive. The conserved cysteine and the conserved F or W are not part of the CDR3 here.

v_gene	j_gene	CDR3aa
TRBV6-6	TRBJ1-2	ATDLGGGYT
TRBV14	TRBJ1-2	ASSTGQGLIYGYT
TRBV7-2	TRBJ2-7	ASSRTSGYYEQY
TRBV10-3	TRBJ2-5	AISENTGVETQY
TRBV11-2	TRBJ2-7	ASSPDHRKSYEQY
TRBV15	TRBJ2-2	ATTKTSGRYTGELF
TRBV5-1	TRBJ2-7	ASSLQGAWGEQY
TRBV9	TRBJ1-1	ASSPQGVSNTEAF
TRBV7-9	TRBJ2-3	ASPLDRGPDTQY
TRBV7-6	TRBJ1-3	ASSSRTARNTIY
TRBV15	TRBJ2-7	ATSRGGGAGYYEQY
TRBV27	TRBJ2-3	ASTLSGSTSHTQY
TRBV11-2	TRBJ1-3	ASSEASGNTIY
TRBV5-6	TRBJ2-7	ASSLEAGGPYEQY
TRBV5-1	TRBJ2-3	ASRPGTSGSTDTQY
TRBV5-4	TRBJ2-6	ASTGGVAGANVPT
TRBV14	TRBJ2-1	ASSQAGTSGRAGQF
TRBV7-2	TRBJ1-2	ASSLEQGRSYGYT
TRBV9	TRBJ1-1	ASRGRGDTEAF
TRBV7-9	TRBJ2-2	ASSFSRTGELF
TRBV9	TRBJ2-7	ASSVMRESEQY
TRBV6-5	TRBJ2-7	ASVGGYEQY
TRBV7-6	TRBJ2-1	ASSRQGANYNEQF
TRBV5-4	TRBJ2-2	ASSLDLAGVVSGELF
TRBV28	TRBJ1-2	ASSPTGQAQGDGYT
TRBV4-2	TRBJ2-7	ASSQEREAYEQY
TRBV6-1	TRBJ2-7	ASSPSRTSGSKQY
TRBV7-6	TRBJ2-7	ASSPSGRLHEQY
TRBV25-1	TRBJ1-2	ASSGSFGHPGRAGYT
TRBV5-5	TRBJ1-1	ASSFRGDISTEAF
TRBV7-9	TRBJ2-7	ASSSPRSGSYEQY
TRBV2	TRBJ2-7	ASNRDPYEQY
TRBV5-1	TRBJ2-7	ASSPLAGGSNEQY
TRBV5-1	TRBJ2-3	ASSLRTPGGSTDTQY
TRBV11-2	TRBJ1-1	ASSSQGQGGTEAF
TRBV6-6	TRBJ2-7	AGRRVSYEQY
TRBV5-4	TRBJ2-2	ASSHRTGGVTGELF
TRBV25-1	TRBJ1-3	ASSDSRTTIGGTIY
TRBV7-2	TRBJ1-3	ASSSTGQGPNTIY
TRBV6-5	TRBJ2-7	ASSSESTGSSYEQY
TRBV4-1	TRBJ2-7	ASSQRTKGQGLYEQY
TRBV27	TRBJ2-6	ASTSVPRSGANVLT
TRBV10-3	TRBJ2-1	AISDPGLAGHNEQF
TRBV2	TRBJ2-7	ASSGAGVGYEQY
TRBV9	TRBJ2-7	ASSVELAGDEQY
TRBV30	TRBJ2-7	AWKKREGPITFGEQY
TRBV30	TRBJ2-7	AWSVSRTSGTSYEQY
TRBV7-9	TRBJ1-2	ASSLVAGGYGYT
TRBV30	TRBJ2-2	AWTMGRGELF